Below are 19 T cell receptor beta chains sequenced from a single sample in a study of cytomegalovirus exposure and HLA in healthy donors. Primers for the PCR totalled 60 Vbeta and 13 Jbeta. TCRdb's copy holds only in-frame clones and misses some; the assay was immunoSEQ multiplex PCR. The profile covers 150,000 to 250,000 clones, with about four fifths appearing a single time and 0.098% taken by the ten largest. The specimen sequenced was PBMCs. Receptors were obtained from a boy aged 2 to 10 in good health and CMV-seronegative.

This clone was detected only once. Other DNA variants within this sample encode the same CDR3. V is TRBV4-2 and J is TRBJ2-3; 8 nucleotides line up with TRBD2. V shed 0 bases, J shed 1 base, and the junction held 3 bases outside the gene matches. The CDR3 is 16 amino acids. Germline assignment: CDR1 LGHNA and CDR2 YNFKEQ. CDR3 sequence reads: CASSQDTAGGTDTQYF. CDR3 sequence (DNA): TGTGCCAGCAGCCAAGACACAGCGGGGGGCACAGATACGCAGTATTTT.

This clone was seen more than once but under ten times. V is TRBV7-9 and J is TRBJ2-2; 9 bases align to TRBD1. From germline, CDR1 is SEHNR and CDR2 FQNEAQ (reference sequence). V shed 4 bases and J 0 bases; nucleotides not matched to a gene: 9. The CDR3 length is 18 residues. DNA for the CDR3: TGTGCCAGCAGCTCACCCTCTCGACAGGGGGCGAACACCGGGGAGCTGTTTTTT. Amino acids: CASSSPSRQGANTGELFF. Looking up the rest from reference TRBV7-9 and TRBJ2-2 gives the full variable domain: DTGVSQNPRHKITKRGQNVTFRCDPISEHNRLYWYRQTLGQGPEFLTYFQNEAQLEKSRLLSDRFSAERPKGSFSTLEIQRTEQGDSAMYLCASSSPSRQGANTGELFFGEGSRLTVL.

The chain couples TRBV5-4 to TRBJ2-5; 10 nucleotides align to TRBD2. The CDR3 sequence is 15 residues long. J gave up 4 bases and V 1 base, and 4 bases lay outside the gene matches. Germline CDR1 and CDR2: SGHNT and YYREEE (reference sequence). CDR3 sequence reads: CASSLPAGGGETQYF. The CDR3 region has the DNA TGTGCCAGCAGCTTGCCAGCGGGGGGGGGAGAGACCCAGTACTTC.

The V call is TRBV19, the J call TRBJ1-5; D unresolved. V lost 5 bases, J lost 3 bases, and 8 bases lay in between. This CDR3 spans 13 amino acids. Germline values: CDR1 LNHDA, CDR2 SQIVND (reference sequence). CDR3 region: CASSGRDNQPQHF. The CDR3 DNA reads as TGTGCCAGTAGTGGACGGGACAATCAGCCCCAGCATTTT.

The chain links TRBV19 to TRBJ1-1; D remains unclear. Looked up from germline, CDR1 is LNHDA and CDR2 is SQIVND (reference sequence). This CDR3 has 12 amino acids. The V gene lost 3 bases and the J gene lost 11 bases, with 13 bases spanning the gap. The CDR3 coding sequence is TGTGCCAGTAGTATGGCCGTCGGGTGGGCTTTCTTT. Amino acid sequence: CASSMAVGWAFF.

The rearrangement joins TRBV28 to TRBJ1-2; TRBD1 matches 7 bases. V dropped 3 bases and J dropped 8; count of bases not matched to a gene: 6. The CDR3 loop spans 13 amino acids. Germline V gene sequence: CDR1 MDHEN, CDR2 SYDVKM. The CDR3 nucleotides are TGTGCCAGCAGTTTCACAACAGGGGACGGCTACACCTTC. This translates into CASSFTTGDGYTF.

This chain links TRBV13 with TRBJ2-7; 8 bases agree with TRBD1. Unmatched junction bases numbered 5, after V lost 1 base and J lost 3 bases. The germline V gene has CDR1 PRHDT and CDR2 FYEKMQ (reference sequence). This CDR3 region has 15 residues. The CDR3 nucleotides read TGTGCCAGCAGCTTAGACCCGGGGACAGGCTACGAGCAGTACTTC. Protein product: CASSLDPGTGYEQYF. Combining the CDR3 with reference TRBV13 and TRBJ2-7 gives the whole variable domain AAGVIQSPRHLIKEKRETATLKCYPIPRHDTVYWYQQGPGQDPQFLISFYEKMQSDKGSIPDRFSAQQFSDYHSELNMSSLELGDSALYFCASSLDPGTGYEQYFGPGTRLTVT.

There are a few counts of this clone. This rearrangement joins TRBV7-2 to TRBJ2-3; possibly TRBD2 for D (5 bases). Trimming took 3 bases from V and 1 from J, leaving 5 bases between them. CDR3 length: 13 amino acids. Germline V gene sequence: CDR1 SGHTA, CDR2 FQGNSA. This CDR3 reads CASSFSGTDTQYF. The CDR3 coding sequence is TGTGCCAGCAGCTTTAGCGGCACAGATACGCAGTATTTT.

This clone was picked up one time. The CDR3 here is CASSDLAGGTEAFF. The CDR3 region has the DNA TGTGCCAGCAGTGATTTGGCGGGGGGAACTGAAGCTTTCTTT. The chain employs TRBV2 and TRBJ1-1, with D perhaps TRBD1 (5 bases). The CDR3 covers 14 residues. The germline V gene encodes CDR1 SNHLY and CDR2 FYNNEI. V was pared by 3 bases and J by 5 bases, with 13 bases between.

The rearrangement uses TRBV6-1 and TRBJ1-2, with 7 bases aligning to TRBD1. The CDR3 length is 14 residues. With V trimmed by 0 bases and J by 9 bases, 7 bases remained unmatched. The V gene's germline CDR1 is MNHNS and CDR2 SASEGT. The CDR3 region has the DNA TGTGCCAGCAGTGAAGCGCTGAGGGACAGTCGCTACACCTTC. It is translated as CASSEALRDSRYTF.

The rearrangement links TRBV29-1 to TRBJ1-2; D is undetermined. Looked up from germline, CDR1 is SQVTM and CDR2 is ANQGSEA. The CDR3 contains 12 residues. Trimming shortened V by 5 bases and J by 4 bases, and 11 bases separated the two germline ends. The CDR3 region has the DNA TGCAGCGTTCCTGCGGTCCGCTATGGCTACACCTTC. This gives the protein CSVPAVRYGYTF.

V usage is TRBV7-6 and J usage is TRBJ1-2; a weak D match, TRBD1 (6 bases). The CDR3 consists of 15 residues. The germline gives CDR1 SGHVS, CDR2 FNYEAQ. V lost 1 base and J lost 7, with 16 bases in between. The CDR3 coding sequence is TGTGCCAGCAGCTTAGTTGCAGGGGCTCAGGTTGGCTACACCTTC. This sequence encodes CASSLVAGAQVGYTF.

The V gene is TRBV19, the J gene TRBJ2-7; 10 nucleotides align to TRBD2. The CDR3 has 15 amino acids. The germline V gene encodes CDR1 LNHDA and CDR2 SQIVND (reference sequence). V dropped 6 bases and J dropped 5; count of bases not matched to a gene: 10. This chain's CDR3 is CASSDRAGGLDEQYF. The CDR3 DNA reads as TGTGCCAGTAGCGATCGAGCGGGGGGGCTGGACGAGCAGTACTTC.

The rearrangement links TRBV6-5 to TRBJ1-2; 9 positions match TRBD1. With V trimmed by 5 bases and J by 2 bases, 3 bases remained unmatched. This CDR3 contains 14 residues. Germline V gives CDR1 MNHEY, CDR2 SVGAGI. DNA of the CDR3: TGTGCCAGCAGTCTGGACAGGGGAAACTATGGCTACACCTTC. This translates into CASSLDRGNYGYTF.

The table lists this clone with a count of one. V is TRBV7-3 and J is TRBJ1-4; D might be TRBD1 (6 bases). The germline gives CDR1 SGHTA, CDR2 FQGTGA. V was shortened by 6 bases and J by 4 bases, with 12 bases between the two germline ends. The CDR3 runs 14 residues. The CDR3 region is CASRQQGSNEKLFF. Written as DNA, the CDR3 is TGTGCCAGCAGACAACAGGGCAGTAATGAAAAACTGTTTTTT.

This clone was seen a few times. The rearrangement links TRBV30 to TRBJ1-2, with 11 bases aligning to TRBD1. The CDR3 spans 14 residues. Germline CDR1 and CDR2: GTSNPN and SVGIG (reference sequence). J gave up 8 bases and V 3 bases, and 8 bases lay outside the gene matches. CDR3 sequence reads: CAWRAGTGGKGYTF. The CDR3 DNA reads TGTGCCTGGAGGGCCGGGACAGGGGGTAAGGGCTACACCTTC.

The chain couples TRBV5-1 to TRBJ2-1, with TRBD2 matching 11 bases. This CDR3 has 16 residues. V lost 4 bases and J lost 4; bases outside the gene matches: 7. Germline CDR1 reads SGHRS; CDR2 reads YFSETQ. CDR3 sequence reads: CASSPLAGALYNEQFF. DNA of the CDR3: TGCGCCAGCAGCCCACTAGCGGGGGCCCTATACAATGAGCAGTTCTTC.

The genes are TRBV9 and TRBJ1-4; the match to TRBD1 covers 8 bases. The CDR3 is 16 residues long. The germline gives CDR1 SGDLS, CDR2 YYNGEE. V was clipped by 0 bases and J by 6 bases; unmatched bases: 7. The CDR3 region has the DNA TGTGCCAGCAGCGTAGGTGGGGCAGGGGGCCATGAAAAACTGTTTTTT. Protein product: CASSVGGAGGHEKLFF.

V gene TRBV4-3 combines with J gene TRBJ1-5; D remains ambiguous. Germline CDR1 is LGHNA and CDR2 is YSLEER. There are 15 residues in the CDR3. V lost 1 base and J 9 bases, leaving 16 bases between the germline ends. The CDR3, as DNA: TGCGCCAGCAGCCAAGCTTGGGAGGGAGTATGGCCCCAGCATTTT. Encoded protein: CASSQAWEGVWPQHF.